Here is one TCR beta chain with its context. No antigen is known for it. An end of the junction does not agree with germline; a read error may underlie this. MiXCR, run by TCRdb on the reads, gives a single entry per CDR3 protein. The repertoire holds approximately 910,000 distinct CDR3 sequences, with roughly 30% as singletons. The data originate from a study of T cell repertoires in cytomegalovirus infection. Across the study: CMV epitopes used comprised recently identified HLA-C-restricted ones and well-studied HLA-B-restricted ones. Carrying CMV and the relevant HLA type showed in public TCR beta signatures.

Whole-study findings and limits: HLA-C-restricted CMV-specific TCR beta clonotypes were dominant in the ex vivo response.

This TCR came from a human donor in good health (CMV status not recorded). Some clones in this sample may be carry-over from other donors' samples. Sequences were derived from cultured CD8+ T cells from PBMCs, sampled from culture after CMV antigen stimulation.

CDR3: CASSPGPNYGYTF. CDR3 bases: TGTGCCAGTAGTCCGGGACCCAACTATGGCTACACCTTC. The chain has TRBV5-1 and TRBJ1-2, with a tentative D call TRBD1 (5 bases). The CDR3 has 13 amino acids. The germline V gene has CDR1 SGHRS and CDR2 YFSETQ.